The entry that follows covers one TCR beta chain sequence. Its cognate antigen is unknown. ViraFEST used viral peptide pools to expand antigen-specific CD4+ T cells before sequencing. Scientists isolated CD4+ T cells after a roughly 10-day culture period ended. Two doses of BNT162b2 or mRNA-1273 vaccine were administered to participants. Vaccinated recipients, who were negative for nucleocapsid antibodies, had no history of SARS-CoV-2 infection. Some 1.9 million PBMC per well were cultured with approximately 9.7 IU/ml IL-2 and roughly 11 ug/ml peptides. This record comes from a study of vaccination effects on CD4 cells after COVID-19. Study-wide background: After the second dose, samples were taken at median day 72.

Repertoires were generated with immunoSEQ multiplex PCR, while TCRdb's copy carries only in-frame clones and drops some. This sample has tens of thousands of clones, with more than 65% found just once. The study, taken as a whole, reports: Recruitment yielded few convalescent patients, and the study had no early post-infection timepoints.

This clonotype was obtained from a human donor who received a COVID-19 vaccine. The specimen was CD4+ T cells from PBMCs cultured with HCoV-NL63 spike peptides, collected after COVID-19 vaccination.

The CDR3 DNA reads as TGCGCCAGCAGCCAAGACATGGGGAACACTGAAGCTTTCTTT. Encoded protein: CASSQDMGNTEAFF. The rearrangement links TRBV4-1 to TRBJ1-1; unclear D gene. V shed 0 bases and J shed 1 base, with 6 bases lying between them. The CDR3 consists of 14 residues. Germline V CDR1 and CDR2: MGHRA, YSYEKL.